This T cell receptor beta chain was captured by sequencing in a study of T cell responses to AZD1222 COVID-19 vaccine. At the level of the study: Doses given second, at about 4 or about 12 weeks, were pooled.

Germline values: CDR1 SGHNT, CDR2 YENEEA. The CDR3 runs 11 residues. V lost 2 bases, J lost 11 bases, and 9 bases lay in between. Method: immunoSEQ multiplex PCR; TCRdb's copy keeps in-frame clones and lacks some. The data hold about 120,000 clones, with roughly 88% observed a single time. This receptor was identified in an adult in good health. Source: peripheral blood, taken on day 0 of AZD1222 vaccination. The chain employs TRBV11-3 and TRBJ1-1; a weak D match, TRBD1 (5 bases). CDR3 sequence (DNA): TGTGCCAGCAGCTTAAGGGGAGCGGCTTTCTTT. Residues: CASSLRGAAFF. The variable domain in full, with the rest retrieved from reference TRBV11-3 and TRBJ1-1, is EAGVVQSPRYKIIEKKQPVAFWCNPISGHNTLYWYLQNLGQGPELLIRYENEEAVDDSQLPKDRFSAERLKGVDSTLKIQPAELGDSAVYLCASSLRGAAFFGQGTRLTVV.